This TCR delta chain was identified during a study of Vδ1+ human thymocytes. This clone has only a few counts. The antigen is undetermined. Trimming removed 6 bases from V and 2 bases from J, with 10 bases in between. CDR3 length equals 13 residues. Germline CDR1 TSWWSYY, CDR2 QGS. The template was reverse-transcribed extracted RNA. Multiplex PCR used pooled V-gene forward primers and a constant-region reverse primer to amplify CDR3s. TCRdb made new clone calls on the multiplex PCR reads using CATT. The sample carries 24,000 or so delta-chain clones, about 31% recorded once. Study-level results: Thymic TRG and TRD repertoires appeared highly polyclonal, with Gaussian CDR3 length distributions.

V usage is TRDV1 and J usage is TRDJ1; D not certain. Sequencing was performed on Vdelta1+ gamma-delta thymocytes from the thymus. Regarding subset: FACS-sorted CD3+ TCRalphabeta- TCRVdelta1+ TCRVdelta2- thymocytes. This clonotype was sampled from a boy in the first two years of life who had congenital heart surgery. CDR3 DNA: TGTGCTCTTGGAAGCCCGGGGACCGATAAACTCATCTTT. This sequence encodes CALGSPGTDKLIF.